Presented here are 32 T cell receptor beta chains from one specimen sequenced in a study of cytomegalovirus exposure and HLA in healthy donors. PCR employed 60 Vbeta and 13 Jbeta primers. Clones were read by immunoSEQ multiplex PCR, and TCRdb kept only the in-frame ones, dropping some. The table records 75,000 to 90,000 clones, 60% to 75% of them present only once. Sequenced: PBMCs. These TCRs come from a woman aged 40-49 years in good health and CMV-seropositive.

This clone has a single count. The rearrangement uses TRBV28 and TRBJ1-2; D possibly corresponds to TRBD1 (6 bases). CDR3 length: 14 amino acids. Germline CDR1 reads MDHEN; CDR2 reads SYDVKM. Trimming took off 5 bases at V and 2 bases at J, with 12 bases between the two ends. CDR3 in amino acids: CASSTHQGNYGYTF. DNA of the CDR3: TGTGCCAGCAGTACCCACCAGGGGAACTATGGCTACACCTTC.

As concerns this clone: Other nucleotide sequences in the sample specify the same CDR3. The chain couples TRBV29-1 to TRBJ1-2, with 8 bases identical to TRBD1. CDR3 length: 15 amino acids. Looked up from germline, CDR1 is SQVTM and CDR2 is ANQGSEA. V dropped 7 bases and J dropped 0; count of bases not matched to a gene: 10. CDR3 protein: CSAPTGQASNYGYTF. CDR3 bases: TGCAGCGCCCCAACGGGACAGGCGTCTAACTATGGCTACACCTTC.

The chain combines TRBV18 with TRBJ1-1, with unresolved D. Germline-derived CDR1 and CDR2 are KGHSH and LQKENI. The length of the CDR3 is 12 residues. Trimming removed 3 bases from V and 6 bases from J, with 8 bases in between. As DNA, the CDR3 is TGTGCCAGCTCACCCGCGAGGTCTGAAGCTTTCTTT. Its protein is CASSPARSEAFF.

The chain is built from TRBV6-5 and TRBJ2-7; no reliable D call. CDR3 length equals 15 residues. CDR1 is MNHEY, CDR2 SVGAGI, per germline. Trimming left V 2 bases short and J 2 bases short, with 13 bases between. DNA of the CDR3: TGTGCCAGCAGTTACAGTCTTCCAACTGCCTACGAGCAGTACTTC. This gives the protein CASSYSLPTAYEQYF.

This clone was seen a single time. This chain connects TRBV7-8 to TRBJ2-2, with TRBD2 matching 7 bases. CDR1 and CDR2 (germline): SGHVS, FQNEAQ. This CDR3 is built from 15 residues. Trimming removed 5 bases from V and 5 bases from J; junction bases left unmatched: 8. This chain's CDR3 is CASSGGGLGTGELFF. CDR3 nucleotide sequence: TGTGCCAGCAGCGGGGGGGGTCTAGGGACCGGGGAGCTGTTTTTT.

V and J are TRBV29-1 and TRBJ1-2, with a weak D call TRBD1 (5 bases). The germline V gene has CDR1 SQVTM and CDR2 ANQGSEA. The CDR3 consists of 13 residues. Trimming shortened V by 7 bases and J by 8 bases, and 20 bases separated the two germline ends. In nucleotides, the CDR3 is TGCAGCGCGGGGGACTCCGCCGGGCGAGGCTACACCTTC. As protein: CSAGDSAGRGYTF. Variable domain in full (rest from reference TRBV29-1 and TRBJ1-2): SAVISQKPSRDICQRGTSLTIQCQVDSQVTMMFWYRQQPGQSLTLIATANQGSEATYESGFVIDKFPISRPNLTFSTLTVSNMSPEDSSIYLCSAGDSAGRGYTFGSGTRLTVV.

This clone was seen only once. The rearrangement links TRBV27 to TRBJ1-5; D is uncertain. With 1 base removed from V and 1 base from J, the gap between germline ends came to 5 bases. The germline V gene encodes CDR1 MNHEY and CDR2 SMNVEV (reference sequence). This CDR3 comprises 14 residues. CDR3: CASSLYPSNQPQHF. The CDR3 DNA reads as TGTGCCAGCAGTTTATATCCAAGCAATCAGCCCCAGCATTTT.

V usage is TRBV14 and J usage is TRBJ2-5; no clear D gene. The CDR3 spans 14 residues. CDR1 and CDR2 (germline): SGHDN, FVKESK. V dropped 0 bases and J dropped 1 base, with 6 bases sitting between them. This CDR3 reads CASSQEQIQETQYF. As DNA, the CDR3 is TGTGCCAGCAGCCAAGAGCAGATCCAAGAGACCCAGTACTTC.

The chain uses TRBV5-1 and TRBJ2-7; 9 bases line up with TRBD1. V dropped 4 bases and J dropped 3; count of bases not matched to a gene: 5. This CDR3 spans 14 amino acids. In germline, CDR1 is SGHRS, CDR2 YFSETQ. This CDR3 is CASSHGQGFYEQYF. DNA for the CDR3: TGCGCCAGCAGCCATGGACAGGGGTTCTACGAGCAGTACTTC.

The rearrangement joins TRBV15 to TRBJ1-1; the D gene is possibly TRBD1 (5 bases). The ends were cut back, 0 bases at V and 1 base at J, with 12 bases in the middle. The V gene's germline CDR1 is LNHNV and CDR2 YYDKDF (reference sequence). The CDR3 is 16 residues long. The CDR3 DNA is TGTGCCACCAGCAGAGATGCAGGGTTGACGAACACTGAAGCTTTCTTT. It specifies CATSRDAGLTNTEAFF.

This clone was seen a few times. The J gene is TRBJ1-1, the V gene TRBV5-5; the D is unclear. Per the germline V gene, CDR1 is SGHKS and CDR2 is YYEKEE (reference sequence). CDR3 length equals 12 residues. Trimming left V 0 bases short and J 7 bases short, with 7 bases between. The DNA for the CDR3 is TGTGCCAGCAGCTTGGGGGCGTTTGAAGCTTTCTTT. Encoded protein: CASSLGAFEAFF. The whole variable domain, filled in from reference TRBV5-5 and TRBJ1-1, reads DAGVTQSPTHLIKTRGQQVTLRCSPISGHKSVSWYQQVLGQGPQFIFQYYEKEERGRGNFPDRFSARQFPNYSSELNVNALLLGDSALYLCASSLGAFEAFFGQGTRLTVV.

The gene calls are TRBV18 and TRBJ2-4; D unresolved. The CDR3 has 17 amino acids. Trimming removed 4 bases from V and 1 base from J, with 17 bases in between. The germline gives CDR1 KGHSH, CDR2 LQKENI. The CDR3 sequence: CASSLPTTTSAKNIQYF. CDR3 DNA sequence: TGTGCCAGCTCACTTCCGACGACGACTTCGGCCAAAAACATTCAGTACTTC.

Notes on this clone: The junction shows a germline mismatch at one end, possibly a read error. This chain uses TRBV6-5 with TRBJ1-2; D may be TRBD1 (6 bases). This CDR3 is built from 16 residues. CDR1 and CDR2 from the germline V gene are MNHEY and SVGAGI. This CDR3 is CASSFHTLLDSGGYPF. CDR3 DNA sequence: TGTGCCAGCAGTTTCCATACCCTTCTGGACAGTGGAGGCTACCCCTTC.

V gene TRBV5-1 combines with J gene TRBJ2-7, with 10 bases fitting TRBD1. Germline loops: CDR1 SGHRS, CDR2 YFSETQ. The CDR3 is 15 residues long. V trimming: 3 bases; J trimming: 5 bases; junction bases outside the gene matches: 8. The DNA of the CDR3 is TGCGCCAGCAGCTCCCTTGGGACAGGGGACCACGAGCAGTACTTC. Protein product: CASSSLGTGDHEQYF. The full variable domain, rest sourced from reference TRBV5-1 and TRBJ2-7, is KAGVTQTPRYLIKTRGQQVTLSCSPISGHRSVSWYQQTPGQGLQFLFEYFSETQRNKGNFPGRFSGRQFSNSRSEMNVSTLELGDSALYLCASSSLGTGDHEQYFGPGTRLTVT.

This clone was detected a few times. The chain couples TRBV19 to TRBJ1-1, with TRBD1 matching 7 bases. The J segment lost 2 bases and the V segment lost 3 bases, leaving 3 bases of the junction unmatched. The CDR3 runs 14 residues. CDR1 and CDR2 from the germline V gene are LNHDA and SQIVND (reference sequence). CDR3 bases: TGTGCCAGTAGTATCGGGGACAGAAACACTGAAGCTTTCTTT. Protein: CASSIGDRNTEAFF.

The chain has TRBV7-3 and TRBJ2-3; tentative D call: TRBD2 (6 bases). The CDR3 runs to 13 residues. The germline V gene has CDR1 SGHTA and CDR2 FQGTGA. The ends were cut back, 8 bases at V and 0 bases at J, with 9 bases in the middle. The CDR3 coding sequence is TGTGCCAGCCGGGGGTCTAGCACAGATACGCAGTATTTT. Translating it yields CASRGSSTDTQYF.

The gene calls are TRBV25-1 and TRBJ2-5, with D maybe TRBD1 (5 bases). The CDR3 consists of 13 residues. Germline CDR1 MGHDK, CDR2 SYGVNS. Trimming left V 3 bases short and J 5 bases short, with 10 bases between. CDR3 bases: TGTGCCAGCAGTGATGGGGCGGTGGAGACCCAGTACTTC. This codes for CASSDGAVETQYF. The entire variable domain, with the rest obtained from reference TRBV25-1 and TRBJ2-5, is as follows: EADIYQTPRYLVIGTGKKITLECSQTMGHDKMYWYQQDPGMELHLIHYSYGVNSTEKGDLSSESTVSRIRTEHFPLTLESARPSHTSQYLCASSDGAVETQYFGPGTRLLVL.

V gene TRBV30 combines with J gene TRBJ1-4, with 8 bases fitting TRBD1. CDR3 length: 13 amino acids. The germline gives CDR1 GTSNPN, CDR2 SVGIG (reference sequence). V lost 5 bases and J lost 8; bases outside the gene matches: 7. The CDR3 DNA reads TGTGCCTGGCACAGGGGGTTAGGCGAAAAACTGTTTTTT. This sequence encodes CAWHRGLGEKLFF. Full variable domain (missing parts from reference TRBV30 and TRBJ1-4): SQTIHQWPATLVQPVGSPLSLECTVEGTSNPNLYWYRQAAGRGLQLLFYSVGIGQISSEVPQNLSASRPQDRQFILSSKKLLLSDSGFYLCAWHRGLGEKLFFGSGTQLSVL.

This clone has more than one count but fewer than ten. CDR3 coding DNA: TGTGCCAGCAGTTTTATCGGTCAGCCCCAGCATTTT. This translates into CASSFIGQPQHF. The chain employs TRBV27 and TRBJ1-5; D gene ambiguous. The germline V gene encodes CDR1 MNHEY and CDR2 SMNVEV (reference sequence). The V gene lost 3 bases and the J gene lost 6 bases, with 6 bases spanning the gap. The CDR3 has 12 residues.

The J gene is TRBJ2-5, the V gene TRBV7-3; 14 bases align to TRBD2. This CDR3 is built from 15 residues. Germline values: CDR1 SGHTA, CDR2 FQGTGA. The V segment lost 5 bases and the J segment 5 bases; nucleotides outside the gene matches: 4. CDR3 coding DNA: TGTGCCAGCAGCCCGACTAGCGGGGGGGCGGAGACCCAGTACTTC. This translates into CASSPTSGGAETQYF.

This clone has more than one count but fewer than ten. The V call is TRBV2, the J call TRBJ2-5; a weak D match, TRBD2 (6 bases). CDR1 and CDR2 (germline): SNHLY, FYNNEI. The V gene lost 6 bases and the J gene lost 5 bases, with 19 bases spanning the gap. The CDR3 extends over 15 amino acids. As DNA, the CDR3 is TGTGCCAGCAGCGTCGGGACTCATCAAGGGGAGACCCAGTACTTC. Protein sequence: CASSVGTHQGETQYF. Supplemented by reference TRBV2 and TRBJ2-5, the full variable domain reads EPEVTQTPSHQVTQMGQEVILRCVPISNHLYFYWYRQILGQKVEFLVSFYNNEISEKSEIFDDQFSVERPDGSNFTLKIRSTKLEDSAMYFCASSVGTHQGETQYFGPGTRLLVL.

This sequence joins TRBV21-1 and TRBJ1-3. TRBV21-1 is a documented pseudogene. CDR3 length: 15 amino acids. The CDR3 spells CASRSLIPPGNTIYF. The CDR3 region has the DNA TGTGCCAGCAGGAGCCTTATACCGCCTGGAAACACCATATATTTT.

The chain recombines TRBV27 with TRBJ2-3; possible D gene TRBD2, 5 bases. Trimming removed 0 bases from V and 5 bases from J, with 12 bases in between. This CDR3 is 15 amino acids long. Germline CDR1 MNHEY, CDR2 SMNVEV (reference sequence). Written as DNA, the CDR3 is TGTGCCAGCAGTTTATCACGGCGGGTTGGAGATACGCAGTATTTT. This codes for CASSLSRRVGDTQYF.

The table lists this clone with a count of one. The chain combines TRBV7-8 with TRBJ2-2, with D possibly being TRBD2 (6 bases). Trimming stripped 1 base from V and 6 bases from J, with 18 bases between. CDR3 length: 17 residues. Germline V gives CDR1 SGHVS, CDR2 FQNEAQ. The CDR3, as DNA: TGTGCCAGCAGCTTAGGGACTACCGGAGATAGGTCCGGGGAGCTGTTTTTT. Protein sequence: CASSLGTTGDRSGELFF. Filled out from reference TRBV7-8 and TRBJ2-2, the complete variable domain reads GAGVSQSPRYKVAKRGQDVALRCDPISGHVSLFWYQQALGQGPEFLTYFQNEAQLDKSGLPSDRFFAERPEGSVSTLKIQRTQQEDSAVYLCASSLGTTGDRSGELFFGEGSRLTVL.

This clone has only a few counts. The chain combines TRBV20-1 with TRBJ1-1, with D unresolved. This CDR3 is 11 amino acids long. Looked up from germline, CDR1 is DFQATT and CDR2 is SNEGSKA (reference sequence). Trimming cost V 6 bases and J 2 bases, with 7 bases left between them. CDR3 in DNA: TGCAGTGCGTCACTTAACACTGAAGCTTTCTTT. It specifies CSASLNTEAFF.

The chain is built from TRBV7-9 and TRBJ1-1; TRBD1 matches 7 bases. The CDR3 consists of 17 residues. Trimming removed 5 bases from V and 0 bases from J; junction bases left unmatched: 12. The germline V gene has CDR1 SEHNR and CDR2 FQNEAQ (reference sequence). CDR3 nucleotide sequence: TGTGCCAGCAGCACCTGGACAGGTGGCGCCATGAACACTGAAGCTTTCTTT. Its protein is CASSTWTGGAMNTEAFF.

The chain couples TRBV7-2 to TRBJ1-5, with 9 bases lining up with TRBD1. V dropped 5 bases and J dropped 0; count of bases not matched to a gene: 8. Per germline, CDR1 SGHTA and CDR2 FQGNSA. The CDR3 extends over 17 amino acids. The CDR3 DNA reads as TGTGCCAGCAGCGCGTGGACAGGGGTTAGTAGCAATCAGCCCCAGCATTTT. Its protein is CASSAWTGVSSNQPQHF.

This clone showed up just a few times. This sequence joins TRBV6-5 and TRBJ1-5; 7 bases map to TRBD1. The CDR3 runs to 15 residues. V trimming: 3 bases; J trimming: 4 bases; junction bases outside the gene matches: 6. Germline V lookup: CDR1 MNHEY, CDR2 SVGAGI. CDR3 sequence (DNA): TGTGCCAGCAGTTATGCCGGGACAGAAAATCAGCCCCAGCATTTT. It specifies CASSYAGTENQPQHF.

This rearrangement joins TRBV30 to TRBJ1-6, with a tentative D call TRBD1 (5 bases). The CDR3 sequence is 14 residues long. V was clipped by 3 bases and J by 9 bases, with 15 bases between them. Germline CDR1 and CDR2: GTSNPN and SVGIG (reference sequence). The CDR3 sequence: CAWRLDLGGSPLHF. The DNA for the CDR3 is TGTGCCTGGAGGTTGGACCTCGGGGGTTCACCCCTCCACTTT.

The chain couples TRBV18 to TRBJ2-5; no definite D call. The CDR3 loop spans 14 amino acids. Looked up from germline, CDR1 is KGHSH and CDR2 is LQKENI. Trimming took off 3 bases at V and 3 bases at J, with 11 bases between the two ends. CDR3 in DNA: TGTGCCAGCTCACCGAGACTGATTGAAGAGACCCAGTACTTC. Translated, it gives CASSPRLIEETQYF.

The chain carries TRBV5-1 and TRBJ2-3; 8 bases are a match to TRBD1. J gave up 3 bases and V 4 bases, and 7 bases lay outside the gene matches. This CDR3 spans 15 amino acids. The germline V gene encodes CDR1 SGHRS and CDR2 YFSETQ. CDR3 in amino acids: CASSPRTGRTDTQYF. In DNA, the CDR3 is TGCGCCAGCAGCCCTAGGACAGGGAGGACAGATACGCAGTATTTT.

V usage is TRBV9 and J usage is TRBJ1-1; unclear D gene. Trimming took 0 bases from V and 10 from J, leaving 16 bases between them. The CDR3 length is 14 residues. CDR1 SGDLS and CDR2 YYNGEE come from the germline V gene. For the CDR3, the DNA is TGTGCCAGCAGCGTAGATGTTTACGCGGGGTCAGCTTTCTTT. Translated: CASSVDVYAGSAFF.